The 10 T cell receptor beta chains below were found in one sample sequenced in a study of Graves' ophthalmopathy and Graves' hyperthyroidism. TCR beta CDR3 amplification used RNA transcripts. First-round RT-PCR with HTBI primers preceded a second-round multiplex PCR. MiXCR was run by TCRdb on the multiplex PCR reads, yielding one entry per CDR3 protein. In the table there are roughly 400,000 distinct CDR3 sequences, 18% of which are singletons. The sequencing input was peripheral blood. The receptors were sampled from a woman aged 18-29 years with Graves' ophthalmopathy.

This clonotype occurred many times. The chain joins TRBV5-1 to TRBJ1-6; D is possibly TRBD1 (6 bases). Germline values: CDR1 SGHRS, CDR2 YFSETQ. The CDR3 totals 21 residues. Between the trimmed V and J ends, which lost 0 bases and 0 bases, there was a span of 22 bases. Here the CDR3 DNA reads TGCGCCAGCAGCTTGGCCTACGCAGCGCCAGGGGCGAACTCCTATAATTCACCCCTCCACTTT. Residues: CASSLAYAAPGANSYNSPLHF.

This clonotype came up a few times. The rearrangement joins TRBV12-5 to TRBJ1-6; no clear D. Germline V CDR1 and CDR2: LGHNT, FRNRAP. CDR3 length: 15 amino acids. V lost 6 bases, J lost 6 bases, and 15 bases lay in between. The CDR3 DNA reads TGTGCTAGTGGCTCCCGAACCGTGGGTAATTCACCCCTCCACTTT. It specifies CASGSRTVGNSPLHF.

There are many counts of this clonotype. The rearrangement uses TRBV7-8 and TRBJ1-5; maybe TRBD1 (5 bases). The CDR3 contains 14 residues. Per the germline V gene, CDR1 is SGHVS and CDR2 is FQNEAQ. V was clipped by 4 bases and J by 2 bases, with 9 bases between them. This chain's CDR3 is CASSSRGGNQPQHF. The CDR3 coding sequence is TGTGCCAGCAGCTCCCGGGGGGGCAATCAGCCCCAGCATTTT.

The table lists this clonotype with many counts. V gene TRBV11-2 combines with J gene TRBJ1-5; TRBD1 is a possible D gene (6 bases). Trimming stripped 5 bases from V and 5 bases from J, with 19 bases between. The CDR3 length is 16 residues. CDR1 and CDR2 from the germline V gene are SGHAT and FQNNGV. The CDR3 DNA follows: TGTGCCAGCAGCCGCGAGGGGAGGGGGGGAGATCAGCCCCAGCATTTT. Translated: CASSREGRGGDQPQHF. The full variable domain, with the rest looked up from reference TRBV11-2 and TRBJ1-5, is EAGVAQSPRYKIIEKRQSVAFWCNPISGHATLYWYQQILGQGPKLLIQFQNNGVVDDSQLPKDRFSAERLKGVDSTLKIQPAKLEDSAVYLCASSREGRGGDQPQHFGDGTRLSIL.

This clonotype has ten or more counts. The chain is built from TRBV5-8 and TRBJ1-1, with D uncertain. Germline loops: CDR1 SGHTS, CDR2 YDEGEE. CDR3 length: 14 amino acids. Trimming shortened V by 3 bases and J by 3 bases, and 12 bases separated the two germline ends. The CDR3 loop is CASSWPVRDTEAFF. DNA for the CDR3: TGTGCCAGCAGCTGGCCGGTACGGGACACTGAAGCTTTCTTT.

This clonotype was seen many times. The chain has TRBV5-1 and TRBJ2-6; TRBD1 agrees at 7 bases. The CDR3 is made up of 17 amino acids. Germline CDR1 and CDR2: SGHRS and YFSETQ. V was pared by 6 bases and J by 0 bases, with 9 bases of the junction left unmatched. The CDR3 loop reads CASTTTTGFSGANVLTF. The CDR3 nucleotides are TGCGCCAGCACGACCACGACAGGGTTCTCTGGGGCCAACGTCCTGACTTTC. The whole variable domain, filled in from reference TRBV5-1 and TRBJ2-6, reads KAGVTQTPRYLIKTRGQQVTLSCSPISGHRSVSWYQQTPGQGLQFLFEYFSETQRNKGNFPGRFSGRQFSNSRSEMNVSTLELGDSALYLCASTTTTGFSGANVLTFGAGSRLTVL.

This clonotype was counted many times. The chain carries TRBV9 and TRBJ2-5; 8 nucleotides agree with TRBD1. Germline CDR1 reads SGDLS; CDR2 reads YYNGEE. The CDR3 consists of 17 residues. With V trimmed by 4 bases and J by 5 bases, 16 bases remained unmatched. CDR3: CASSPQTGVRALETQYF. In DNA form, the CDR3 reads TGTGCCAGCAGCCCTCAGACAGGGGTCCGCGCTCTGGAGACCCAGTACTTC.

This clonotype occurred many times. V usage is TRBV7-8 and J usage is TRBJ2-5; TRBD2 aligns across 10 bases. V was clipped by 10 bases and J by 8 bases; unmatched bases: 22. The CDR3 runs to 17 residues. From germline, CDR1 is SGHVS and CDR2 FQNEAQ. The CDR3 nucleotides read TGTGCCACCTATTTGGGAGGACTAGCGGCCTTCAAGAGAACCCAGTACTTC. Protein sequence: CATYLGGLAAFKRTQYF.

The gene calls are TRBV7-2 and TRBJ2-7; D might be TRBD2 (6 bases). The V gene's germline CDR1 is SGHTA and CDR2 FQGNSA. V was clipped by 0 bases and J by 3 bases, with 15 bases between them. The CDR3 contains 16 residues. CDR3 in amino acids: CASSLAGTRSDYEQYF. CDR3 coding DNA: TGTGCCAGCAGCTTAGCTGGGACTCGATCGGACTACGAGCAGTACTTC.

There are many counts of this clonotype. The CDR3 sequence is CASSPRDRANQPQHF. As DNA, the CDR3 is TGTGCCAGCAGTCCCCGGGACAGGGCTAATCAGCCCCAGCATTTT. The chain joins TRBV27 to TRBJ1-5, with 9 nucleotides matching TRBD1. CDR3 length: 15 amino acids. J gave up 4 bases and V 5 bases, and 6 bases lay outside the gene matches. The germline gives CDR1 MNHEY, CDR2 SMNVEV (reference sequence).